These 21 T cell receptor beta chains were sequenced from one sample in a study of read filtering for tumor transcriptome and immune sequencing. This library used roughly 430 ng RNA and molecular barcoded adaptors spanning alpha/delta and beta/gamma chains. TCRdb independently ran MiXCR on the reads; one entry per CDR3 protein. The sample includes about 86,000 distinct CDR3 sequences, 9% to 15% seen only once; the top ten take 14% to 15%. The material sequenced was a population of CD138-negative cells sorted from bone marrow. These receptors originate from a donor over 35 with multiple myeloma.

This clonotype occurred many times. The V gene is TRBV5-1, the J gene TRBJ1-1, with 8 bases lining up with TRBD1. This CDR3 spans 15 amino acids. V shed 4 bases and J 3 bases; nucleotides not matched to a gene: 8. Germline V CDR1 and CDR2: SGHRS, YFSETQ. The CDR3 DNA reads as TGCGCCAGCAGCACTGGGACAGGATCTTACACTGAAGCTTTCTTT. It translates to CASSTGTGSYTEAFF.

This clonotype was detected ten times or more. The chain combines TRBV29-1 with TRBJ1-1; D uncertain. V was cut by 4 bases and J by 1 base, with 4 bases left in between. Germline CDR1 SQVTM, CDR2 ANQGSEA. This CDR3 comprises 11 residues. This CDR3 reads CSVAPNTEAFF. The CDR3 DNA is TGCAGCGTTGCACCGAACACTGAAGCTTTCTTT.

This clonotype was observed many times. This sequence joins TRBV6-6 and TRBJ2-7; possibly TRBD1 for D (6 bases). There are 13 residues in the CDR3. Germline values: CDR1 MNHNY, CDR2 SVGAGI (reference sequence). Between the trimmed V and J ends, which lost 0 bases and 7 bases, there was a span of 10 bases. The CDR3, as DNA: TGTGCCAGCAGTTACTCGGGGGCAGGGGAGCAGTACTTC. Translating gives CASSYSGAGEQYF.

This clonotype was seen a few times. V usage is TRBV10-3 and J usage is TRBJ2-7; a weak D match, TRBD1 (6 bases). The CDR3 loop spans 15 amino acids. V was pared by 2 bases and J by 0 bases, with 11 bases between. CDR1 is ENHRY, CDR2 SYGVKD, per germline. CDR3 protein: CAISEPWTASYEQYF. In nucleotides, the CDR3 is TGTGCCATCAGTGAGCCGTGGACAGCCTCCTACGAGCAGTACTTC.

This clonotype was seen only a few times. With a much larger clone just one base away, this may be a read error. The chain couples TRBV10-3 to TRBJ1-1, with no clear D. Germline V gene lookup returns CDR1 ENHRY and CDR2 SYGVKD. This CDR3 has 12 amino acids. This CDR3 reads CATRLGNTGAFF. The CDR3 DNA is TGTGCCACCCGCTTGGGTAACACTGGAGCTTTCTTT.

This clonotype was recorded at least ten times. The chain links TRBV20-1 to TRBJ2-1, with 7 bases fitting TRBD2. The CDR3 spans 16 residues. V gave up 2 bases and J gave up 3 bases; unmatched junction bases: 10. The germline gives CDR1 DFQATT, CDR2 SNEGSKA (reference sequence). The CDR3 region is CSARILGGRDYNEQFF. The CDR3 bases are TGCAGTGCTAGAATCCTTGGCGGGAGAGACTACAATGAGCAGTTCTTC.

The chain links TRBV10-2 to TRBJ2-1, with a possible D match to TRBD1 (5 bases). The V gene's germline CDR1 is WSHSY and CDR2 SAAADI. The V and J ends lost 3 bases and 4 bases respectively, with 16 bases between them. The CDR3 loop spans 16 amino acids. The CDR3 loop reads CASSDPRTTIYNEQFF. The CDR3 DNA follows: TGCGCCAGCAGTGACCCGCGGACAACGATATACAATGAGCAGTTCTTC.

This clonotype was observed many times. This sequence joins TRBV6-6 and TRBJ2-2, with 10 bases matching TRBD2. Germline assignment: CDR1 MNHNY and CDR2 SVGAGI (reference sequence). The CDR3 sequence is 17 residues long. The junction had 8 bases not matched to a gene; V was cut back by 7 bases and J by 0 bases. CDR3 protein: CASKVIAGGSNTGELFF. CDR3 bases: TGTGCCAGCAAGGTGATAGCGGGAGGATCGAACACCGGGGAGCTGTTTTTT.

This clonotype was recorded many times. The chain has TRBV7-9 and TRBJ2-5; D remains unclear. The CDR3 runs to 14 residues. Per germline, CDR1 SEHNR and CDR2 FQNEAQ (reference sequence). With 3 bases removed from V and 1 base from J, the gap between germline ends came to 9 bases. The CDR3 sequence is CASSFGLIQETQYF. The CDR3 coding sequence is TGTGCCAGCAGCTTTGGGCTGATCCAAGAGACCCAGTACTTC. The full variable domain, rest sourced from reference TRBV7-9 and TRBJ2-5, is DTGVSQNPRHKITKRGQNVTFRCDPISEHNRLYWYRQTLGQGPEFLTYFQNEAQLEKSRLLSDRFSAERPKGSFSTLEIQRTEQGDSAMYLCASSFGLIQETQYFGPGTRLLVL.

The sample holds many counts of this clonotype. The V call is TRBV5-1, the J call TRBJ1-3, with TRBD1 as a possible D gene (5 bases). This CDR3 spans 15 amino acids. Germline CDR1 and CDR2: SGHRS and YFSETQ. V lost 4 bases to trimming and J lost 0 bases, with 11 bases between them. This chain's CDR3 is CASSVDTNSGNTIYF. The CDR3 coding sequence is TGCGCCAGCAGCGTGGACACCAACTCTGGAAACACCATATATTTT.

With regard to this clonotype: This sequence is one base from a far larger clone and is likely a read error. The V gene is TRBV11-1, the J gene TRBJ2-1; 7 bases map to TRBD2. V shed 4 bases, J shed 9 bases, and the junction held 9 bases outside the gene matches. The CDR3 runs 14 residues. The germline V gene encodes CDR1 SGHAT and CDR2 FQDESV (reference sequence). In DNA form, the CDR3 reads TGTGCCAGCAGCTCTGCACGCGGGGGAAGTGAGCAGTTCTTC. It specifies CASSSARGGSEQFF.

This clonotype was counted ten times or more. V is TRBV20-1 and J is TRBJ2-3; 8 bases agree with TRBD2. The germline CDR1 and CDR2 sequences are DFQATT and SNEGSKA (reference sequence). CDR3 length: 18 residues. Unmatched junction bases numbered 17, after V lost 0 bases and J lost 6 bases. The CDR3 loop reads CSAREDGWAGGTGDTQYF. The CDR3 bases are TGCAGTGCTAGAGAAGATGGTTGGGCGGGAGGAACCGGGGATACGCAGTATTTT.

This clonotype was picked up a small number of times. V is TRBV29-1 and J is TRBJ2-3; 13 bases line up with TRBD2. V was clipped by 6 bases and J by 4 bases; unmatched bases: 4. The germline CDR1 and CDR2 sequences are SQVTM and ANQGSEA. The CDR3 has 14 amino acids. The CDR3 sequence is CSVGLAGVSDTQYF. The DNA of the CDR3 is TGCAGCGTAGGACTAGCGGGAGTGTCAGATACGCAGTATTTT.

This clonotype was found many times. V is TRBV10-3 and J is TRBJ2-5, with D possibly being TRBD2 (6 bases). The V gene's germline CDR1 is ENHRY and CDR2 SYGVKD. The CDR3 extends over 15 amino acids. The V and J ends lost 0 bases and 1 base respectively, with 9 bases between them. The CDR3 is CAISESLAAQETQYF. For the CDR3, the DNA is TGTGCCATCAGTGAGTCGTTAGCGGCCCAAGAGACCCAGTACTTC.

The sample holds many counts of this clonotype. The CDR3 protein is CASSPTVIGDQYF. The CDR3 DNA is TGTGCCAGCAGTCCGACTGTCATTGGAGACCAGTACTTC. The chain is built from TRBV3-1 and TRBJ2-5, with no clear D. Germline CDR1 reads LGHDT; CDR2 reads YNNKEL (reference sequence). The ends were cut back, 6 bases at V and 10 bases at J, with 18 bases in the middle. This CDR3 is built from 13 residues.

This clonotype occurred a few times. Since the CDR3 does not end with the conserved phenylalanine or tryptophan, this likely comes from a read error. The chain is built from TRBV6-1 and TRBJ1-1; no clear D gene. The V gene's germline CDR1 is MNHNS and CDR2 SASEGT. Trimming left V 5 bases short and J 2 bases short, with 12 bases between. The CDR3 contains 14 residues. The CDR3: CASSSLMSNTEAFS. For the CDR3, the DNA is TGTGCCAGCAGTAGCCTAATGAGCAACACTGAAGCTTTCTCT.

This clonotype was counted at least ten times. The chain links TRBV7-9 to TRBJ2-3, with D tentatively TRBD2 (5 bases). V lost 5 bases and J 6 bases, leaving 18 bases between the germline ends. Germline V CDR1 and CDR2: SEHNR, FQNEAQ (reference sequence). This CDR3 region has 15 residues. The CDR3 protein is CASSPEGRVSDTQYF. The CDR3 nucleotides read TGTGCCAGCAGCCCTGAGGGCCGGGTGTCGGATACGCAGTATTTT.

A note on this clonotype: This sequence may be a read error, since a much larger clone differs from it by one base. The V gene is TRBV11-3, the J gene TRBJ2-2; D is possibly TRBD2 (5 bases). Looked up from germline, CDR1 is SGHNT and CDR2 is YENEEA. This CDR3 is 14 amino acids long. The CDR3 here is CASSLDRPTGELLF. CDR3 DNA: TGTGCCAGCAGCTTAGATAGGCCGACCGGGGAGCTGCTTTTT. The full variable domain, rest sourced from reference TRBV11-3 and TRBJ2-2, is EAGVVQSPRYKIIEKKQPVAFWCNPISGHNTLYWYLQNLGQGPELLIRYENEEAVDDSQLPKDRFSAERLKGVDSTLKIQPAELGDSAVYLCASSLDRPTGELLFGEGSRLTVL.

The sample holds many counts of this clonotype. The V and J genes are TRBV20-1 and TRBJ2-5; TRBD2 agrees at 7 bases. V lost 1 base to trimming and J lost 1 base; unmatched junction nucleotides: 6. The CDR3 is made up of 15 amino acids. In germline, CDR1 is DFQATT, CDR2 SNEGSKA (reference sequence). The CDR3 DNA sequence: TGCAGTGCTAGAGTCCGGACTAGTATCCAAGAGACCCAGTACTTC. Translating gives CSARVRTSIQETQYF.

This clonotype was detected only a few times. The chain joins TRBV28 to TRBJ2-5, with D perhaps TRBD2 (5 bases). This CDR3 is 12 amino acids long. Germline assignment: CDR1 MDHEN and CDR2 SYDVKM. Trimming removed 5 bases at V and 9 bases at J, with 13 bases between. In nucleotides, the CDR3 is TGTGCCAGCAGTCGGGGAGTGGGGTCCCAGTACTTC. Amino acids: CASSRGVGSQYF. The full variable domain, its missing parts supplied by reference TRBV28 and TRBJ2-5, is DVKVTQSSRYLVKRTGEKVFLECVQDMDHENMFWYRQDPGLGLRLIYFSYDVKMKEKGDIPEGYSVSREKKERFSLILESASTNQTSMYLCASSRGVGSQYFGPGTRLLVL.

About this clonotype: A much larger clone sits a single nucleotide away, making a read error possible. The DNA of the CDR3 is TGTGCCAGCAGCACCGGACACCTAGACACTGAAGCTTTCTTT. This encodes CASSTGHLDTEAFF. The chain is built from TRBV11-2 and TRBJ1-1, with D possibly being TRBD1 (5 bases). The germline V and J ends were trimmed by 5 bases and 3 bases, with 13 bases remaining between them. This CDR3 is built from 14 residues. From germline, CDR1 is SGHAT and CDR2 FQNNGV.